The following is a TCR beta chain sequence with its context. Its antigen is still unknown. Sequencing followed a ViraFEST assay step that expanded antigen-specific CD4+ T cells with viral peptide pools. Researchers isolated CD4+ T cells once less than 13 days of culture had elapsed. Participants completed two doses of the BNT162b2 or mRNA-1273 vaccine. The entry originates in a study of vaccination effects on CD4 cells after COVID-19. This table comes from immunoSEQ multiplex PCR, and its TCRdb copy is limited to in-frame clones, with some not included. Of approximately 25,000 clones listed, about 83% are singletons. Sequencing was performed on CD4+ T cells from PBMCs cultured with HCoV-NL63 spike peptides, taken after COVID-19 vaccination. The source is a human donor who received a COVID-19 vaccine. Some clones in this sample may be carry-over from other donors' samples.

The CDR3 is CASSLGGARMNTEAFF. The CDR3 nucleotides are TGCGCCAGCAGCCTTGGGGGGGCCCGGATGAACACTGAAGCTTTCTTT. The gene calls are TRBV5-1 and TRBJ1-1, with D possibly TRBD1 on 6 matching bases. The CDR3 length is 16 residues. Deletions cut 4 bases from V and 0 bases from J, with 16 bases between. Germline CDR1 and CDR2: SGHRS and YFSETQ.